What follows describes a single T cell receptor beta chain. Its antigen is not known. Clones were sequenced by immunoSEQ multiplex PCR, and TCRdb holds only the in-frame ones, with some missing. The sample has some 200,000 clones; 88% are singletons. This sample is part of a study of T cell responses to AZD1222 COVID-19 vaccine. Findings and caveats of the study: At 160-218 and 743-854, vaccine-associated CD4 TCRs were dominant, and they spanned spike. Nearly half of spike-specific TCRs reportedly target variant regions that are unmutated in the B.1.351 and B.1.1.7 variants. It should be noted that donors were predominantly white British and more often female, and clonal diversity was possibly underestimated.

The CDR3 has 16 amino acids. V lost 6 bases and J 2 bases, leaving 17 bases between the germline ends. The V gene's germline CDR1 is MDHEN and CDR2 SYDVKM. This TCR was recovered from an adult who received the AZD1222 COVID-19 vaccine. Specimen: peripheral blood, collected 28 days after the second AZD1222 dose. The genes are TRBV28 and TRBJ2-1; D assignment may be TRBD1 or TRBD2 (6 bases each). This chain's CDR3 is CASRTQGGGAYNEQFF. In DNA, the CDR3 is TGTGCCAGCAGGACCCAAGGGGGAGGCGCCTACAATGAGCAGTTCTTC.